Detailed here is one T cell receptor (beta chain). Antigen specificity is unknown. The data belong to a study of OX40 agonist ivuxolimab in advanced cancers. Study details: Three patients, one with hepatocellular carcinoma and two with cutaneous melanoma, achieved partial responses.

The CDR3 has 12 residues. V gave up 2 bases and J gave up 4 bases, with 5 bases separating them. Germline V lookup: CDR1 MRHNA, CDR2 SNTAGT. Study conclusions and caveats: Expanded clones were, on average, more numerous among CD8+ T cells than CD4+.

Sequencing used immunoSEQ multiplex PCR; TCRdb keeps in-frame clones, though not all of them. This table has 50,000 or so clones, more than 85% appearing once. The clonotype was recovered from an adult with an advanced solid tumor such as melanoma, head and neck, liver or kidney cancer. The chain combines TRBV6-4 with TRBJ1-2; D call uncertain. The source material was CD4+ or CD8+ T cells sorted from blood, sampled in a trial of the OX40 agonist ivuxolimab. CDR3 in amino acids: CASSDPAYGYTF. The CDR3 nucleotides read TGTGCCAGCAGTGACCCCGCCTATGGCTACACCTTC.